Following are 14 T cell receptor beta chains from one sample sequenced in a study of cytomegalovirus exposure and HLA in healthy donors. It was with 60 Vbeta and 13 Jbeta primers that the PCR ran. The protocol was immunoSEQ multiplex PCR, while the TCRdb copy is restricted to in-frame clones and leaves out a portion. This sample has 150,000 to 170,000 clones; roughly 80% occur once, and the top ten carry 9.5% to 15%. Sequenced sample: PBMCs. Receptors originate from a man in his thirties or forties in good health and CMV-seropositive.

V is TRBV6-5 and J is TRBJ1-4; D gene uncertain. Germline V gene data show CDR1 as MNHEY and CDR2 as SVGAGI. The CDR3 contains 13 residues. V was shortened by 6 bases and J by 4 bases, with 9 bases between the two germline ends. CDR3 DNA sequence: TGTGCCAGCAGGGGCCACAATAATGAAAAACTGTTTTTT. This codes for CASRGHNNEKLFF.

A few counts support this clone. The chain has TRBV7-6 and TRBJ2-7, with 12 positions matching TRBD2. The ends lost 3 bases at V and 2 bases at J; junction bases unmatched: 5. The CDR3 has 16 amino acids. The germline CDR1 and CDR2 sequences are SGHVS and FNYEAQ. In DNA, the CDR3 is TGTGCCAGCAGCTTTTCGACTAGCGGGAGTCCCTACGAGCAGTACTTC. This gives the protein CASSFSTSGSPYEQYF. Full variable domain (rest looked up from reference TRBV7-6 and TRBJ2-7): GAGVSQSPRYKVTKRGQDVALRCDPISGHVSLYWYRQALGQGPEFLTYFNYEAQQDKSGLPNDRFSAERPEGSISTLTIQRTEQRDSAMYRCASSFSTSGSPYEQYFGPGTRLTVT.

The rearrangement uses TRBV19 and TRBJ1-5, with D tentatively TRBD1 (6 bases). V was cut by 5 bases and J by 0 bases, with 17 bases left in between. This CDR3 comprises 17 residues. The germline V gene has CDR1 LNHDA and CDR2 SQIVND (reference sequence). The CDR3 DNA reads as TGTGCCAGTAGTCCGCTATCCGGGACACGTAGCAATCAGCCCCAGCATTTT. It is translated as CASSPLSGTRSNQPQHF.

The CDR3 nucleotides are TGTGCCAGTAGTATATCGTTAGTCGAGGGCCCCTACAATGAGCAGTTCTTC. This sequence encodes CASSISLVEGPYNEQFF. The gene calls are TRBV19 and TRBJ2-1; TRBD2 might be the D (5 bases). Germline V lookup: CDR1 LNHDA, CDR2 SQIVND (reference sequence). The V gene lost 2 bases and the J gene lost 2 bases, with 16 bases spanning the gap. The CDR3 runs to 17 residues.

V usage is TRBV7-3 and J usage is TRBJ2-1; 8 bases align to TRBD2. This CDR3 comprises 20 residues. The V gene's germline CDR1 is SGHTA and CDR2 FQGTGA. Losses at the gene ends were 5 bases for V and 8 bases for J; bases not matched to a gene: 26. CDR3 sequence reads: CASSPRGDRRGGAGSDEQFF. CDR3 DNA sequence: TGTGCCAGCAGCCCGCGGGGGGATCGGCGGGGAGGTGCGGGATCGGATGAGCAGTTCTTC.

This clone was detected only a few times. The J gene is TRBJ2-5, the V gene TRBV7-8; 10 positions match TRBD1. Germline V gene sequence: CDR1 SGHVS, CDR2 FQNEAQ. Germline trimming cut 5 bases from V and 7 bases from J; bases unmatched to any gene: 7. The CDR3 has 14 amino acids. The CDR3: CASSPGTGEGTQYF. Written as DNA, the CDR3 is TGTGCCAGCAGCCCCGGGACAGGGGAGGGGACCCAGTACTTC.

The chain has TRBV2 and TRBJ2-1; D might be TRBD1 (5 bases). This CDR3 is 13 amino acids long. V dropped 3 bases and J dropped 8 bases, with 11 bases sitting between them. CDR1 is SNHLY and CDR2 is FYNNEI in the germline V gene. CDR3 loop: CASSESWGYEQFF. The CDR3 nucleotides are TGTGCCAGCAGTGAGTCTTGGGGCTATGAGCAGTTCTTC.

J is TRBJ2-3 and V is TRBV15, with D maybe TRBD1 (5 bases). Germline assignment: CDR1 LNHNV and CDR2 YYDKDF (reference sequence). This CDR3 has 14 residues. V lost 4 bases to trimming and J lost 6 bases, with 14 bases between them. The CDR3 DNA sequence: TGTGCCACCAGCATTCGCCTAGGGGCTGATACGCAGTATTTT. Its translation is CATSIRLGADTQYF.

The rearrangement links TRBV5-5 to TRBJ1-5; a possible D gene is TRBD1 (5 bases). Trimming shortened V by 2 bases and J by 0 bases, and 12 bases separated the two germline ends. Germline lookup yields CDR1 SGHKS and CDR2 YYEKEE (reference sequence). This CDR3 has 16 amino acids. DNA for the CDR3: TGTGCCAGCAGCTTTCAGGGCCCCCCTAGCAATCAGCCCCAGCATTTT. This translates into CASSFQGPPSNQPQHF.

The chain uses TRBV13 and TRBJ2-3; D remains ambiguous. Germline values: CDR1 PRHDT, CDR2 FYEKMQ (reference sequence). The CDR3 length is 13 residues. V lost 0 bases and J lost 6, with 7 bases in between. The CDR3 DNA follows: TGTGCCAGCAGCTTAGGCACGGGTGATACGCAGTATTTT. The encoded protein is CASSLGTGDTQYF.

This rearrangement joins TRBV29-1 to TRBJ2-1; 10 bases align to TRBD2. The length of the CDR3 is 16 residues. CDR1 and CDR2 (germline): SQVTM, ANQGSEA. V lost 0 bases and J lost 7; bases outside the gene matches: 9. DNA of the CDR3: TGCAGCGTTGAAGAAGGAACTAGCGGGGCTTTGAATGAGCAGTTCTTC. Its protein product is CSVEEGTSGALNEQFF.

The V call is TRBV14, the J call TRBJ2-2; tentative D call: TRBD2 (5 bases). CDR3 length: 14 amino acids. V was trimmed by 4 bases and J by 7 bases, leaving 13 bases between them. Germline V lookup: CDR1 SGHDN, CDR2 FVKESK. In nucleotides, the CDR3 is TGTGCCAGCAGCCGGAGGTTGGAGAACGGGGAGCTGTTTTTT. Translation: CASSRRLENGELFF.

The CDR3 nucleotides are TGTGCCAGTCAGACTCAGGGAAGGAATTTTGAAGCTTTCTTT. It translates to CASQTQGRNFEAFF. This chain links TRBV19 with TRBJ1-1; D possibly corresponds to TRBD1 (5 bases). Germline-derived CDR1 and CDR2 are LNHDA and SQIVND (reference sequence). Trimming cost V 8 bases and J 7 bases, with 20 bases left between them. The CDR3 has 14 residues.

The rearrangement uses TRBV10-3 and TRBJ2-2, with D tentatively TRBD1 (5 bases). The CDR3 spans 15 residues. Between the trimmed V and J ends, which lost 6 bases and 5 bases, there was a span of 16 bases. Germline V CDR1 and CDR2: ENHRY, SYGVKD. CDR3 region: CAISQTEQRTGELFF. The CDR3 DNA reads TGTGCCATCAGCCAGACAGAGCAACGGACCGGGGAGCTGTTTTTT.